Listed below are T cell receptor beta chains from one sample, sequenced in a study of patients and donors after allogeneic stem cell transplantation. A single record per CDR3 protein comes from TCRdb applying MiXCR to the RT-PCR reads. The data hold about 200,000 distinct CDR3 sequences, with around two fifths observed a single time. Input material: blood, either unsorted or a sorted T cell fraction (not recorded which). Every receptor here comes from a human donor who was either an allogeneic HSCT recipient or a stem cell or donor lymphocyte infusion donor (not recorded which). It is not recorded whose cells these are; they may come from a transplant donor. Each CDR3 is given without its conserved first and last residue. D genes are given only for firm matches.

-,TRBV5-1,ATARTGPPYYEQY
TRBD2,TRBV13,ASSHGTSGIYEQY
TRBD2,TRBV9,ASSAAGPSYEQY
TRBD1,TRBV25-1,ASRTGESEQF
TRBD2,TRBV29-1,SVTLAGVVNEQF
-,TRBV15,ATSSLTPSPGIEDTQY
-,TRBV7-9,ASSPGDSGDTQY
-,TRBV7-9,ASSLGWSVTPYEQY
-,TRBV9,ASSVVQGGYGYT
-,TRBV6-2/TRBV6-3,ASNRRESSTGELF
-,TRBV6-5,ASSSPGDNEQF
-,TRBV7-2,ASSQAIGQGSPQH
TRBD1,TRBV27,ASSTVGTGSYGYT
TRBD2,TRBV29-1,SVDPGGGTGELF
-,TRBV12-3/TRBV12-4,ASSPLSEQF
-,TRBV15,ATSGFWDGTEAF
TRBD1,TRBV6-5,ASSGTGNSYNEQF
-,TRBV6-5,ASSYRSGTGSYEQY
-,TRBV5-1,ASNWGGGGNTEAF
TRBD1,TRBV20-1,SAGTDRGVLAEAF
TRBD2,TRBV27,ASSLDGRAFEQY
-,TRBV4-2,ASSQEPDWNTEAF
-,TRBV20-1,SARLAQDTQY
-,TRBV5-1,ASRIGQPYEKLF
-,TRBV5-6,ASSLQGLVDTQY
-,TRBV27,ASSLSGSDNEQF
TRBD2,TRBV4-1,ASSQDPPSGYNEQF
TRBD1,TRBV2,ASSDRALDYGYT
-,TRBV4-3,ASSQDTGEDTQY
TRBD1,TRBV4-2,ASSQDPFRVQGDTEAF
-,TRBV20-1,SARIGRVLMDSPLH
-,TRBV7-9,AKGDGYEQY
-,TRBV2,ASSADRLSEKLF
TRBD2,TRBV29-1,SVVLAGGIYEQY
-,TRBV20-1,SARDLWGYT
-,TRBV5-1,ASSLPGINGYT
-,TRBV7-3,ASSPTNGAGELF
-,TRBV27,ASSFRSNQPQH
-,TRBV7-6,ASSLGFYNEQF
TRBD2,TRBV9,ASSVSVTSGTGELF
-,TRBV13,ASSLGLRNQPQH
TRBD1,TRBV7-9,ASSSGQGYGYT
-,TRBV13,ASSFLFSPKGYEQY
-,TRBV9,ASSVEGGPTEAF
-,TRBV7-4,AGPHTPRGAF
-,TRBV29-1,SVRDTNTEAF
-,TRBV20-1,SARDFRGPLRGYT
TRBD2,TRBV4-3,ASSQTTSGRTF
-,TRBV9,ASSITGYSPLH